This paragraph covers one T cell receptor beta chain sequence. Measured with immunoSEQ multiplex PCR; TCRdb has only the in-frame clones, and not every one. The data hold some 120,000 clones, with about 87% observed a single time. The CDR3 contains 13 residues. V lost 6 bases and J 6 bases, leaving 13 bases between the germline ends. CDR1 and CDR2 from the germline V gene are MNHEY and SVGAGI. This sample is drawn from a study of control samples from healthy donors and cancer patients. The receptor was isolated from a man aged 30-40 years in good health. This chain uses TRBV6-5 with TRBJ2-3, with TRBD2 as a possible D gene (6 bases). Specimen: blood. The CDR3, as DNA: TGTGCCAGCAGACGACTAGTCCGGGATACGCAGTATTTT. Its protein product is CASRRLVRDTQYF.